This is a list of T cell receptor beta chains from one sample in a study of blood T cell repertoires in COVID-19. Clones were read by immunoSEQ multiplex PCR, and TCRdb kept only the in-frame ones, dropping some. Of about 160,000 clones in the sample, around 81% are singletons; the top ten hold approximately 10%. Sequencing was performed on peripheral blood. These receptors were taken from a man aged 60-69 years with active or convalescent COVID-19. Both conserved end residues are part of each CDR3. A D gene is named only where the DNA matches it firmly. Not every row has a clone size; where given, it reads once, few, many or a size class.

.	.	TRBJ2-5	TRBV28	CASSLYRDTWGETQYF	TGTGCCAGCAGTTTATACAGGGATACTTGGGGAGAGACCCAGTACTTC
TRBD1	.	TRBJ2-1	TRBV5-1	CASSLGGTGVNEQFF	TGCGCCAGCAGCTTGGGAGGGACAGGGGTAAATGAGCAGTTCTTC
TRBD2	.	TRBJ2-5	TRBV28	CASSFSGGGRAGETQYF	TGTGCCAGCAGTTTTAGTGGCGGCGGGAGGGCCGGGGAGACCCAGTACTTC
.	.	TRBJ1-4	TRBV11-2	CASSLGGHNEKLFF	TGTGCCAGCAGCTTAGGAGGTCATAACGAAAAACTGTTTTTT
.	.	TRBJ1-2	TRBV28	CASSLGQRYGYTF	TGTGCCAGCAGCCTCGGACAGAGATATGGCTACACCTTC
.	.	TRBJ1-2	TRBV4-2	CASSSQGGRLRGYTF	TGTGCCAGCAGCTCCCAGGGAGGGAGGTTAAGGGGCTACACCTTC
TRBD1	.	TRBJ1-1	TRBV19	CASSTGGTGRTEAFF	TGTGCCAGTAGTACGGGCGGGACAGGGCGAACTGAAGCTTTCTTT
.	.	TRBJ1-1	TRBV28	CASSLGRAIEAFF	TGTGCCAGCAGTTTAGGCAGGGCAATTGAAGCTTTCTTT
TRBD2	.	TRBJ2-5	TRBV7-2	CASSLGLAGETQYF	TGTGCCAGCAGCTTAGGCCTAGCGGGAGAGACCCAGTACTTC
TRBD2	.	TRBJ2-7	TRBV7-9	CASSPGTSGKLVEQYF	TGTGCCAGCAGCCCTGGGACTAGCGGGAAACTCGTCGAGCAGTACTTC
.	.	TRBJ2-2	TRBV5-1	CASSQTGAGELFF	TGCGCCAGCAGCCAAACGGGGGCCGGGGAGCTGTTTTTT
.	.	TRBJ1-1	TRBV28	CASSSAGTRGAEAFF	TGTGCCAGCAGTTCGGCCGGGACTCGGGGCGCTGAAGCTTTCTTT
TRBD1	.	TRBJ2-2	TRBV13	CASRRQGGTGELFF	TGTGCCAGCCGTAGACAGGGTGGCACCGGGGAGCTGTTTTTT
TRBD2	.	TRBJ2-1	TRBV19	CASSSGLAGSKEQFF	TGTGCCAGTAGCTCGGGACTAGCGGGAAGTAAGGAGCAGTTCTTC
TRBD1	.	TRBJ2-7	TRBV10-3	CAIRGTGTYEQYF	TGTGCCATCAGGGGGACAGGGACCTACGAGCAGTACTTC
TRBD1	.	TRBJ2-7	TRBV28	CASTPGTGLSYEQYF	TGTGCCAGCACCCCCGGGACAGGGCTCTCCTACGAGCAGTACTTC
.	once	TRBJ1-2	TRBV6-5	CASYGGDNGYTF	TGTGCCAGCTATGGGGGCGATAATGGCTACACCTTC
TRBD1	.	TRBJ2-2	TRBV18	CASSPGWTGNTGELFF	TGTGCCAGCTCACCAGGTTGGACAGGAAACACCGGGGAGCTGTTTTTT
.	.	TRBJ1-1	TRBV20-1	CSASIYVRLSTEAFF	TGCAGTGCTAGTATCTATGTGAGGCTCAGCACTGAAGCTTTCTTT
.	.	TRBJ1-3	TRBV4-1	CASSLNTGLSSGNTIYF	TGCGCCAGCAGCCTTAACACGGGGTTGAGCTCTGGAAACACCATATATTTT
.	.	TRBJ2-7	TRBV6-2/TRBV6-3	CASSSRAGLTYEQYF	TGTGCCAGCAGTTCACGGGCAGGGTTGACCTACGAGCAGTACTTC
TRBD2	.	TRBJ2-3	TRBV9	CASSVGRTSGSTQYF	TGTGCCAGCAGCGTAGGACGGACTAGCGGGAGTACGCAGTATTTT
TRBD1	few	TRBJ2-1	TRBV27	CASSLRDRGYNEQFF	TGTGCCAGCAGTCTCAGGGACAGGGGGTACAATGAGCAGTTCTTC
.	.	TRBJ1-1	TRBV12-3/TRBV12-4	CASQAEMNTEAFF	TGTGCCAGTCAGGCAGAAATGAACACTGAAGCTTTCTTT
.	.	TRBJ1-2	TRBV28	CASSGVPRGGYGYTF	TGTGCCAGCAGTGGGGTGCCGAGGGGAGGCTATGGCTACACCTTC
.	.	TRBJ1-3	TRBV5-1	CASSLAPAGQRNTIYF	TGCGCCAGCAGCTTGGCCCCGGCAGGTCAAAGAAACACCATATATTTT
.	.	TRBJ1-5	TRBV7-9	CASSLQGWPQHF	TGTGCCAGCAGCTTACAGGGGTGGCCCCAGCATTTT
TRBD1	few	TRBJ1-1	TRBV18	CASSPRAGGANTEAFF	TGTGCCAGCTCACCACGGGCAGGGGGCGCAAACACTGAAGCTTTCTTT
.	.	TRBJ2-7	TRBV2	CASSEQRRSDEQYF	TGTGCCAGCAGTGAACAGCGTCGGTCGGACGAGCAGTACTTC
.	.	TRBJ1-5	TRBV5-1	CASSPGQGGNQPQHF	TGCGCCAGCAGCCCTGGACAAGGGGGCAATCAGCCCCAGCATTTT
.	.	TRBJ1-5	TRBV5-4	CASSLGLDSNQPQHF	TGTGCCAGCAGCTTGGGATTAGATAGCAATCAGCCCCAGCATTTT
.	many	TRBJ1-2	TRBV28	CASSLFGAYGYTF	TGTGCCAGCAGTTTATTCGGAGCCTATGGCTACACCTTC
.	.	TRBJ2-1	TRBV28	CASRPGGDRPYNEQFF	TGTGCCAGCAGGCCCGGGGGGGACAGACCTTACAATGAGCAGTTCTTC
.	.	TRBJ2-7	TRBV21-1	CASSRAGGGYEQYF	TGTGCCAGCAGCAGAGCAGGGGGCGGCTACGAGCAGTACTTC